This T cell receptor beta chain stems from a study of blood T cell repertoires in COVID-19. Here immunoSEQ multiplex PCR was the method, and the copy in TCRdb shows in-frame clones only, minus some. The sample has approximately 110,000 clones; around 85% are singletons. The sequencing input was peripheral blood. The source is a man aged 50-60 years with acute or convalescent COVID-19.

CDR3 DNA sequence: TGCGCCAGCAGCCCCCTTTGGGACAGGGGAAGCAATGGCTACACCTTC. Protein product: CASSPLWDRGSNGYTF. This rearrangement joins TRBV5-1 to TRBJ1-2; 10 bases match TRBD1. Germline CDR1 reads SGHRS; CDR2 reads YFSETQ. The CDR3 is 16 amino acids. With 4 bases clipped from V and 6 bases from J, the junction kept 12 bases outside the gene matches.